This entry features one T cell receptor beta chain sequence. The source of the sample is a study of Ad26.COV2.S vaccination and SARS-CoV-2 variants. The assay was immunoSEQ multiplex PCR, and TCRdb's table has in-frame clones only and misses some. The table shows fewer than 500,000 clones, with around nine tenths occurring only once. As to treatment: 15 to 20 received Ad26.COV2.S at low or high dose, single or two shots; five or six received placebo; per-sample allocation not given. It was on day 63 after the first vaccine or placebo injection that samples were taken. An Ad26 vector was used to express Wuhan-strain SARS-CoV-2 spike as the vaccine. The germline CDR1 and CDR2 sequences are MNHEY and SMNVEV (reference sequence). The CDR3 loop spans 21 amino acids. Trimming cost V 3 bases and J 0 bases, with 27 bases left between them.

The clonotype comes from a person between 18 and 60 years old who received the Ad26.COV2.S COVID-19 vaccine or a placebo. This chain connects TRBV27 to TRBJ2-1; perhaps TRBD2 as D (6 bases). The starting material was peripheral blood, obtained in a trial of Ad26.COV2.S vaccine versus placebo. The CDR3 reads CASSLEPRLARGYPSYNEQFF. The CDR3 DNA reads TGTGCCAGCAGTTTGGAGCCTCGGTTAGCGCGGGGTTATCCCTCCTACAATGAGCAGTTCTTC.